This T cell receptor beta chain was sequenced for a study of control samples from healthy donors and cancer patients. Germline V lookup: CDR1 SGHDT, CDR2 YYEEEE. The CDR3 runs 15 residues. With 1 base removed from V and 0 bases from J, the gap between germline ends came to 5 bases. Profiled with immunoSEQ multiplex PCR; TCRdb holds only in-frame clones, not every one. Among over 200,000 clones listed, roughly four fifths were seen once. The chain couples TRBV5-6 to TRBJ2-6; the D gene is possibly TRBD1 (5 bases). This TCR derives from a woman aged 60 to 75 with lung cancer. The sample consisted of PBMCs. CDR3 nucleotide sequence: TGTGCCAGCAGCTTGAGGGGCTCTGGGGCCAACGTCCTGACTTTC. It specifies CASSLRGSGANVLTF.